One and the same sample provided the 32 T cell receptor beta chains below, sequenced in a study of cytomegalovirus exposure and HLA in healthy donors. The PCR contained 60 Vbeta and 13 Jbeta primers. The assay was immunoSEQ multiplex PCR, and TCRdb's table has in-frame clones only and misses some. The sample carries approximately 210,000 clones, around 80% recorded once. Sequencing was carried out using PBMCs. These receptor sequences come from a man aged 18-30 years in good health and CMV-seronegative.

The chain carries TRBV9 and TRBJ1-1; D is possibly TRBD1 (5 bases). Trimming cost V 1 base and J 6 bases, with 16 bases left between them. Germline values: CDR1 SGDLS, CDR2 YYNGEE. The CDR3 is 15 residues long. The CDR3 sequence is CASSVIGTTKSEAFF. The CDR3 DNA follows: TGTGCCAGCAGCGTAATCGGGACTACCAAGTCTGAAGCTTTCTTT.

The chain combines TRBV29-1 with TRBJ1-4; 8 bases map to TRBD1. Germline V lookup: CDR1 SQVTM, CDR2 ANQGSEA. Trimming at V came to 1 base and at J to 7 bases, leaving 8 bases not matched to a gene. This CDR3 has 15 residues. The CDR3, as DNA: TGCAGCGTTGAAGGGTCTTCAGGGGGCTTTGAAAAACTGTTTTTT. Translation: CSVEGSSGGFEKLFF.

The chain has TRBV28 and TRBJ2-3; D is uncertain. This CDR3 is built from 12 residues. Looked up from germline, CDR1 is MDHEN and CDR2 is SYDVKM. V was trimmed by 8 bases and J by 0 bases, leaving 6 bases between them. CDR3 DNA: TGTGCCAGCCTAGAAAGCACAGATACGCAGTATTTT. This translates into CASLESTDTQYF.

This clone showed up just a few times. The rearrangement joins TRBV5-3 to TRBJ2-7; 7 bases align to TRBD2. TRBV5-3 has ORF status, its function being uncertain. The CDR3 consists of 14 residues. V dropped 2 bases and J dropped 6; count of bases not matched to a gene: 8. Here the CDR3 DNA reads TGTGCCAGAAGCTTCAGATGGCGGGAGTCCGAGCAGTACTTC. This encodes CARSFRWRESEQYF.

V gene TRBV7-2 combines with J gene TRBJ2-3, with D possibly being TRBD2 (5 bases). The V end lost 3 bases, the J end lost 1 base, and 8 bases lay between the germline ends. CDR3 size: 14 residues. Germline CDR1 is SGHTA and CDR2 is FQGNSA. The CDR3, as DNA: TGTGCCAGCAGCTTTTTACTAGGCACAGATACGCAGTATTTT. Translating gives CASSFLLGTDTQYF.

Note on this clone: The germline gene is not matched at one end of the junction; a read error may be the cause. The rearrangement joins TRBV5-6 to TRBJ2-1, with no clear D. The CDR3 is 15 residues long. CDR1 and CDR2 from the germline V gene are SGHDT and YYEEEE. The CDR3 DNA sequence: TGTGCCAGCAGCCCCCCCTCGAGCTCCTACAATGAGCGGTTCTTC. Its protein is CASSPPSSSYNERFF.

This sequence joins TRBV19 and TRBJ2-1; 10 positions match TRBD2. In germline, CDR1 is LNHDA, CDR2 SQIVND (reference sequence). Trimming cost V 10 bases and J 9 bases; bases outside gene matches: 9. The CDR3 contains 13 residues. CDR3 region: CATLTSGLSEQFF. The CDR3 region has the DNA TGTGCCACCCTGACTAGCGGGCTCAGTGAGCAGTTCTTC.

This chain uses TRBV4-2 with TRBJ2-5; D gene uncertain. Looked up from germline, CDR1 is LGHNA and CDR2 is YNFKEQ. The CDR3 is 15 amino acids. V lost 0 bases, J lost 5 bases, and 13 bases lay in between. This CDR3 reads CASSQDDSRLETQYF. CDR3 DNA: TGTGCCAGCAGCCAAGATGATTCCCGGTTGGAGACCCAGTACTTC.

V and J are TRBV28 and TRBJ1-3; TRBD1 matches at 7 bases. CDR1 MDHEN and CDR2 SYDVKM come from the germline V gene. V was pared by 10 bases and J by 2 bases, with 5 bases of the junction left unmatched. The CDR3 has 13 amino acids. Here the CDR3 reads CAMSTGTGNTIYF. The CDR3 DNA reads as TGTGCCATGTCGACAGGGACTGGAAACACCATATATTTT.

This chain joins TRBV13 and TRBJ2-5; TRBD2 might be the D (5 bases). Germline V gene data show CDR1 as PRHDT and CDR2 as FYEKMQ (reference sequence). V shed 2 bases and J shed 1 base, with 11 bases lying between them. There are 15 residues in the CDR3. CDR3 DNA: TGTGCCAGCAGCTTATTTCCTAGCAGCCAAGAGACCCAGTACTTC. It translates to CASSLFPSSQETQYF.

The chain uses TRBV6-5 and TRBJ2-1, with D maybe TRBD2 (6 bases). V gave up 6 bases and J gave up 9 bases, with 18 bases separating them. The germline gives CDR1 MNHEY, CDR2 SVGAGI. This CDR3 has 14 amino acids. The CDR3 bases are TGTGCCAGCAGCCCTGACAAAGGGCGGGGTGAGCAGTTCTTC. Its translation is CASSPDKGRGEQFF.

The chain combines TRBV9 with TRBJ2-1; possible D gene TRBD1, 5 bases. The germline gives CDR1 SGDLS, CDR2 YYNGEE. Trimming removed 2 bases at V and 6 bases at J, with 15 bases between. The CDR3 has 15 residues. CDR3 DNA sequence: TGTGCCAGCAGCGTCTTGGGGCTAGAAGTCAATGAGCAGTTCTTC. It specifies CASSVLGLEVNEQFF.

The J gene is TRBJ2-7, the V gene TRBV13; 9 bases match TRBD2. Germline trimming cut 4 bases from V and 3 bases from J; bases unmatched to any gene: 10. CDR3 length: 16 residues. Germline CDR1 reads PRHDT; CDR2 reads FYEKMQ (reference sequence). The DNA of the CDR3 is TGTGCCAGCAGCTCAACCGTAGCGGGAGAGAACTACGAGCAGTACTTC. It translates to CASSSTVAGENYEQYF.

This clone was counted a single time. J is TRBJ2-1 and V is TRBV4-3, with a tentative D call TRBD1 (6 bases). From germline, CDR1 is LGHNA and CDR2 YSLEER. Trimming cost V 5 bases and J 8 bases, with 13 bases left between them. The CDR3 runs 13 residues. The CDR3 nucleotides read TGCGCCAGCAGCTCGATCCCAGGGGATGAGCAGTTCTTC. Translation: CASSSIPGDEQFF.

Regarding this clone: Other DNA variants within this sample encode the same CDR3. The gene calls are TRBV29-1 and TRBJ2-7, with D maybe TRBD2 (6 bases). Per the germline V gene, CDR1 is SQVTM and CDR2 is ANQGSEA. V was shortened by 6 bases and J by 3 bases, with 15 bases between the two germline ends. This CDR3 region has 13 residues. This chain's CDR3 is CSVGGPGGYEQYF. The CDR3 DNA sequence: TGCAGCGTCGGAGGCCCCGGGGGCTACGAGCAGTACTTC.

The CDR3 sequence is CASSLRPGGDTQYF. The DNA of the CDR3 is TGTGCCAGCAGCCTACGGCCAGGGGGTGATACGCAGTATTTT. This chain joins TRBV7-2 and TRBJ2-3; 7 bases match TRBD1. The CDR3 is 14 residues long. The V gene's germline CDR1 is SGHTA and CDR2 FQGNSA. Trimming removed 5 bases from V and 6 bases from J; junction bases left unmatched: 8.

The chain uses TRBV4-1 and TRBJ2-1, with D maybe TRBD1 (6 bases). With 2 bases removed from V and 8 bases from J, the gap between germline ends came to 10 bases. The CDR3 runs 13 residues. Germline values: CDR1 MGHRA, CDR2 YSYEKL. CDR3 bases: TGCGCCAGCAGCCAATCTTCAGGGGATGAGCAGTTCTTC. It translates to CASSQSSGDEQFF.

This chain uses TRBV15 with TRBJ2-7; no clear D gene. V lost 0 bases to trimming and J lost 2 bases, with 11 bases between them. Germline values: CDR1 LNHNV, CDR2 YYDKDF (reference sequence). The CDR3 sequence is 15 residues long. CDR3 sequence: CATSRDPGSTYEQYF. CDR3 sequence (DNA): TGTGCCACCAGCAGAGACCCGGGTAGCACCTACGAGCAGTACTTC.

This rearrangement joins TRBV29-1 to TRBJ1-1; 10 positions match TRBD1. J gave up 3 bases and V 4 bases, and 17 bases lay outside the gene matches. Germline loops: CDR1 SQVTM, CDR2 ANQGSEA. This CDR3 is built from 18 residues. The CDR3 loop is CSVGGLPGQGYRHTEAFF. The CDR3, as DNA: TGCAGCGTTGGGGGGCTTCCGGGACAGGGGTATCGGCACACTGAAGCTTTCTTT.

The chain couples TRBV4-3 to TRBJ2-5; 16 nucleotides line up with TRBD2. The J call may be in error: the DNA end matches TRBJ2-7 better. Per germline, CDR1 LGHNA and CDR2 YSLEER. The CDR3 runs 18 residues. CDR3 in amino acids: CASSQRLGTSGGAYEQYF. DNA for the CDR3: TGCGCCAGCAGCCAACGCCTCGGGACTAGCGGGGGGGCCTACGAGCAGTACTTC.

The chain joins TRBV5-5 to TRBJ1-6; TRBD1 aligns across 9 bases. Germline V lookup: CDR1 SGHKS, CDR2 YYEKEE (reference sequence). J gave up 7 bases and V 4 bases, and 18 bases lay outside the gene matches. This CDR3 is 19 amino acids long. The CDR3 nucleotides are TGTGCCAGCAGCCCGACCGCCGTTCCCGGACAGGGGCCGAATTCACCCCTCCACTTT. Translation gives CASSPTAVPGQGPNSPLHF.

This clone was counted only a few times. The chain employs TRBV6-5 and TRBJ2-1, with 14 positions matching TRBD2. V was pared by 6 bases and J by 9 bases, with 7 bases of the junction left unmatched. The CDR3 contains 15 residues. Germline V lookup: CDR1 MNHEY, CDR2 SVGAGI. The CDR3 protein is CASSLTSGGASEQFF. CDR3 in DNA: TGTGCCAGCAGCCTGACTAGCGGGGGGGCCAGTGAGCAGTTCTTC.

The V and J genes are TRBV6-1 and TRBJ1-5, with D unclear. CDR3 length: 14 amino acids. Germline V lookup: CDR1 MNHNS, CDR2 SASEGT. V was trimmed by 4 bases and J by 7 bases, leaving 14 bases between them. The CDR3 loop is CASSGSQAGQPQHF. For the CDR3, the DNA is TGTGCCAGCAGTGGGAGTCAGGCGGGCCAGCCCCAGCATTTT.

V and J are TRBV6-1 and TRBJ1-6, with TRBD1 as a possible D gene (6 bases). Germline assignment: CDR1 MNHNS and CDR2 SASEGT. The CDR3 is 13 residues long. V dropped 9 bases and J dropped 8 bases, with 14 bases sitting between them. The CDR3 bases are TGTGCCAGTCGGACAGTACAAGATTCACCCCTCCACTTT. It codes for CASRTVQDSPLHF.

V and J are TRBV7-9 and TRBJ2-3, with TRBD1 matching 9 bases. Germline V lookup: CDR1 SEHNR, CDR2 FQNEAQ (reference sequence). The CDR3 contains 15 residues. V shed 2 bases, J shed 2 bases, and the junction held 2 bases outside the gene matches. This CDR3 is CASSLRTGDTDTQYF. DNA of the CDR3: TGTGCCAGCAGCTTAAGGACAGGGGACACAGATACGCAGTATTTT.

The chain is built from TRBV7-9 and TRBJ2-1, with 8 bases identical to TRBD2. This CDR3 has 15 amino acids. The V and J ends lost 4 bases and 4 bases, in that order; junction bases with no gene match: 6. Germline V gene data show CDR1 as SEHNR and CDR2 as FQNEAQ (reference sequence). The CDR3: CASSSAGVLYNEQFF. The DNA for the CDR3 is TGTGCCAGCAGCTCAGCGGGAGTTTTGTACAATGAGCAGTTCTTC. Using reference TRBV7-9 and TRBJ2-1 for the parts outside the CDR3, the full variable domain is DTGVSQNPRHKITKRGQNVTFRCDPISEHNRLYWYRQTLGQGPEFLTYFQNEAQLEKSRLLSDRFSAERPKGSFSTLEIQRTEQGDSAMYLCASSSAGVLYNEQFFGPGTRLTVL.

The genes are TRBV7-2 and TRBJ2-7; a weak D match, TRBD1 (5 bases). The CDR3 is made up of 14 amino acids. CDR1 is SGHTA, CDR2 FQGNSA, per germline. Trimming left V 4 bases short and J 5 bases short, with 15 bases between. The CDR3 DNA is TGTGCCAGCAGCTATCAGGGTACGGTCGACGAGCAGTACTTC. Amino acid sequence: CASSYQGTVDEQYF. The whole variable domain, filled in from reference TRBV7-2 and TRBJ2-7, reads GAGVSQSPSNKVTEKGKDVELRCDPISGHTALYWYRQSLGQGLEFLIYFQGNSAPDKSGLPSDRFSAERTGGSVSTLTIQRTQQEDSAVYLCASSYQGTVDEQYFGPGTRLTVT.

The CDR3 loop reads CASSAGESEAFF. Here the CDR3 DNA reads TGTGCCAGCAGCGCGGGGGAAAGTGAAGCTTTCTTT. The chain recombines TRBV9 with TRBJ1-1; tentatively, D is TRBD1 (5 bases). The CDR3 has 12 residues. Trimming pared 3 bases from V and 7 bases from J, leaving 10 bases between. The germline CDR1 and CDR2 sequences are SGDLS and YYNGEE.

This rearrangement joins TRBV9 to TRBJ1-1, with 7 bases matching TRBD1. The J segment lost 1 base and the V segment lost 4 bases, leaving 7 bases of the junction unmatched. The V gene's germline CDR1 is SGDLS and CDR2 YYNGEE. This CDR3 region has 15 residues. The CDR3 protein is CASSSRQGWNTEAFF. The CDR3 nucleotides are TGTGCCAGCAGCAGCCGACAGGGTTGGAACACTGAAGCTTTCTTT.

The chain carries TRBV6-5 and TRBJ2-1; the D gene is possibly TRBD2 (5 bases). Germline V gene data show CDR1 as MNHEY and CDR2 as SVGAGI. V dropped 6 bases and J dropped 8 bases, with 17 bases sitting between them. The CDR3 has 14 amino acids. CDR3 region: CASRGSRESYEQFF. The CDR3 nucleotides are TGTGCCAGCAGGGGCTCCCGGGAATCCTATGAGCAGTTCTTC.

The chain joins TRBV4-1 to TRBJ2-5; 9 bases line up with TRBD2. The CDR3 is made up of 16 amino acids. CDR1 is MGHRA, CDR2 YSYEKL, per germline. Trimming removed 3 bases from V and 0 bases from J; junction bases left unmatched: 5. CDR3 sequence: CASSHRLAVDQETQYF. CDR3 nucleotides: TGCGCCAGCAGCCACCGACTAGCGGTGGACCAAGAGACCCAGTACTTC.

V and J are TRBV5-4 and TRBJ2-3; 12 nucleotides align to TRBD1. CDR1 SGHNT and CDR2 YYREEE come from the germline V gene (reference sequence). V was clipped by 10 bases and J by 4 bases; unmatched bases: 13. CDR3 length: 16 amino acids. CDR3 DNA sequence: TGTGCCGGCGCTCCGGGACAGGGGGCGAAGGCAGATACGCAGTATTTT. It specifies CAGAPGQGAKADTQYF. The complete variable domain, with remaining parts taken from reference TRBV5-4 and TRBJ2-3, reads ETGVTQSPTHLIKTRGQQVTLRCSSQSGHNTVSWYQQALGQGPQFIFQYYREEENGRGNFPPRFSGLQFPNYSSELNVNALELDDSALYLCAGAPGQGAKADTQYFGPGTRLTVL.